This entry features one T cell receptor (beta chain) sequence. Its target is not known. Constant-segment-primed 5'RACE gave TCR alpha and TCR beta cDNA libraries with sample barcodes and UMIs. Using its own MiXCR run on the 5' RACE reads, TCRdb lists one record per CDR3 protein. Among approximately 490,000 distinct CDR3 sequences, around 20% were seen once, and the ten largest hold around 12%. This entry comes from a study of T-cell memory formation after mild COVID-19. Study overall: Clusters of TCRs were largely donor specific. Findings of the study overall: There was a balanced CD4/CD8 profile in clones contracting day 15 to 85, and later expanders leaned CD4+. CD4+ contracting clones were mainly CM and EM; CD8+ ones, EMRA.

The CDR3 extends over 13 amino acids. Germline V gene sequence: CDR1 SGHVS, CDR2 FNYEAQ. Deletions cut 2 bases from V and 6 bases from J, with 8 bases between. The sequenced material came from PBMCs or a T cell subset sorted from them (not recorded which). The chain links TRBV7-6 to TRBJ2-1; no firm D call. This receptor was obtained from an adult woman who had mild COVID-19 (a few samples of this study predate the infection). Cell type and time point are not known. The CDR3 DNA reads TGTGCCAGCAGCTTATATGACTCCAATGAGCAGTTCTTC. Amino acid sequence: CASSLYDSNEQFF.